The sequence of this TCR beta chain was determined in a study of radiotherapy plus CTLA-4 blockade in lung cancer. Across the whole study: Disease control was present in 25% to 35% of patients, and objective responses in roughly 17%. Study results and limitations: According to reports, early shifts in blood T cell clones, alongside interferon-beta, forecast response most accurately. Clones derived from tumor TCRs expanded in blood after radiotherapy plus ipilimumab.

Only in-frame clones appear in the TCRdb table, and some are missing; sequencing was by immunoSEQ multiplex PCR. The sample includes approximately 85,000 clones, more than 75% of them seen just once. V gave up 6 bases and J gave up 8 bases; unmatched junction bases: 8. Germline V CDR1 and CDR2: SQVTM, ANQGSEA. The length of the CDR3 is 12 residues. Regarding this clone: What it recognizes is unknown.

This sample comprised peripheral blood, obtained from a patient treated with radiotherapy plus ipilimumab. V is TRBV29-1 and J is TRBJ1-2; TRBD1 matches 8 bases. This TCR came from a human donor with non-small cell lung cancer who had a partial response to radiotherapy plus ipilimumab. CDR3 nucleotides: TGCAGCGTAGGAGACAGGGGACAAGGCTACACCTTC. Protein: CSVGDRGQGYTF. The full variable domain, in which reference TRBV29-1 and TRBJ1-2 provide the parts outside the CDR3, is SAVISQKPSRDICQRGTSLTIQCQVDSQVTMMFWYRQQPGQSLTLIATANQGSEATYESGFVIDKFPISRPNLTFSTLTVSNMSPEDSSIYLCSVGDRGQGYTFGSGTRLTVV.